This T cell receptor (beta chain) was identified during a study of T-cell memory formation after mild COVID-19. Whole-study findings and limits: CD4+ clones that contracted lay mainly in CM and EM; CD8+ ones lay in EMRA.

Germline CDR1 reads SEHNR; CDR2 reads FQNEAQ (reference sequence). The CDR3 has 15 amino acids. The V gene end was trimmed by 5 bases and the J gene end by 6 bases; junction bases not matched to a gene: 10. One entry per CDR3 protein, called by TCRdb with MiXCR from the 5' RACE reads. The sample holds 350,000 to 500,000 distinct CDR3 sequences, 15% to 20% seen once. This clonotype was detected only a few times. Its target is not known. The chain recombines TRBV7-9 with TRBJ1-1; TRBD1 aligns across 9 bases. The receptor comes from a young man who had mild COVID-19 (a few samples of this study predate the infection). Cell type and time point are not known. Sequenced material: PBMCs or a T cell subset sorted from them (not recorded which). The DNA for the CDR3 is TGTGCCAGCAGCGGCGGGACAGGGTTTTTCCCTGAAGCTTTCTTT. Its protein product is CASSGGTGFFPEAFF.